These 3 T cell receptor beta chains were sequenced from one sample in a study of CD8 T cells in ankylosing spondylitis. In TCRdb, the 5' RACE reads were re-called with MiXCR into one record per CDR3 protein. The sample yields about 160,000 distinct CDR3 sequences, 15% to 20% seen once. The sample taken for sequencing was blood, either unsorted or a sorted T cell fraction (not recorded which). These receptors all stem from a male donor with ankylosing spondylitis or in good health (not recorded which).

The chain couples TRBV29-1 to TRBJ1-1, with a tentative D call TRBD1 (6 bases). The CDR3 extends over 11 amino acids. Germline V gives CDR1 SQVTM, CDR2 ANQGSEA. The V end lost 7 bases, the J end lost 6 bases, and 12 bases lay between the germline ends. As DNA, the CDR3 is TGCAGCGCCTTCTACAGGGCTGAAGCTTTCTTT. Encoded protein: CSAFYRAEAFF.

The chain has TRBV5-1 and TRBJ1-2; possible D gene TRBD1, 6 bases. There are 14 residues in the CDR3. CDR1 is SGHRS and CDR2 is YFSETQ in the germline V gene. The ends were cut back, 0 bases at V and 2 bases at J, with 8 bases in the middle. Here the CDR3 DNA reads TGCGCCAGCAGCTTGGCCGGGACAAACTATGGCTACACCTTC. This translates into CASSLAGTNYGYTF.

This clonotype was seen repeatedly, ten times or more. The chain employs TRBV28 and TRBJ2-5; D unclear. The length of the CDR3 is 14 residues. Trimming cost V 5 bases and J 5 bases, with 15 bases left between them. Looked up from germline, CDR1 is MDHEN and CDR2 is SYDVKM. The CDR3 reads CASSHERRLETQYF. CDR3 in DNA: TGTGCCAGCAGTCATGAACGTAGGTTGGAGACCCAGTACTTC.